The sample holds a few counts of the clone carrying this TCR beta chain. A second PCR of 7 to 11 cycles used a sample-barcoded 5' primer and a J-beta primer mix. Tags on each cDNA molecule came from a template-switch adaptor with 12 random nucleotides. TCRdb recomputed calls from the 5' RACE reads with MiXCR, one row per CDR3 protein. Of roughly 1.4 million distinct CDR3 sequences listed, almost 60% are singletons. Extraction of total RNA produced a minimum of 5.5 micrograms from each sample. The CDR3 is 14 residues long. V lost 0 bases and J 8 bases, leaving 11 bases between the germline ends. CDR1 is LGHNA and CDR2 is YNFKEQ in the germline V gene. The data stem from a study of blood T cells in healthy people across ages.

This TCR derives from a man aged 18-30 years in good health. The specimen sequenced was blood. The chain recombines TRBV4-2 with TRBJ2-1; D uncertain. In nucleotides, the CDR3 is TGTGCCAGCAGCCAAGATCCAGGAACCGATGAGCAGTTCTTC. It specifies CASSQDPGTDEQFF.